The 29 T cell receptor beta chains presented below share a single source sample, sequenced in a study of human T cells and chemical hapten exposure. Described time point: patch test 1, 2 weeks after DPC sensitization. The treatment is: therapeutic diphenylcyclopropenone sensitization with weekly scalp DPC. TCRdb itself ran the RACE reads through MiXCR, one entry per CDR3 protein. The sample gives roughly 72,000 distinct CDR3 sequences, about 9.4% of which show up once; 1.3% to 1.5% is in the top ten. The sequencing here drew on whole blood, taken in connection with sensitization to the hapten diphenylcyclopropenone (DPC). These receptors all stem from a woman aged 45-59 years with alopecia areata. Some clones in this sample may be carry-over from other donors' samples.

This rearrangement joins TRBV12-3 or TRBV12-4 to TRBJ2-1, with a weak D call TRBD2 (5 bases). Trimming took 4 bases from V and 7 from J, leaving 20 bases between them. There are 16 residues in the CDR3. For the CDR3, the DNA is TGTGCCAGCAGTTCCCGGGGTCTTAGGACGACGAATGAGCAGTTCTTC. It yields the protein CASSSRGLRTTNEQFF.

This clonotype was seen at least ten times. The V and J genes are TRBV6-6 and TRBJ2-1; 7 bases agree with TRBD1. The CDR3 runs 14 residues. V was clipped by 5 bases and J by 6 bases; unmatched bases: 7. CDR1 and CDR2 (germline): MNHNY, SVGAGI (reference sequence). The CDR3 here is CASSPAAGGNEQFF. CDR3 DNA: TGTGCCAGCAGTCCTGCGGCAGGGGGCAATGAGCAGTTCTTC.

This chain links TRBV28 with TRBJ1-3; tentative D call: TRBD1 (6 bases). Deletions cut 6 bases from V and 0 bases from J, with 15 bases between. This CDR3 spans 16 amino acids. Germline assignment: CDR1 MDHEN and CDR2 SYDVKM. The CDR3 nucleotides are TGTGCCAGCAGCCCCGGGGGGCCGAACTCTGGAAACACCATATATTTT. Translating it yields CASSPGGPNSGNTIYF. Complete variable domain (other parts from reference TRBV28 and TRBJ1-3): DVKVTQSSRYLVKRTGEKVFLECVQDMDHENMFWYRQDPGLGLRLIYFSYDVKMKEKGDIPEGYSVSREKKERFSLILESASTNQTSMYLCASSPGGPNSGNTIYFGEGSWLTVV.

The CDR3 loop reads CASSTYRQDQSYEQYF. The CDR3 coding sequence is TGTGCCAGCTCAACCTACCGACAGGACCAGTCGTACGAGCAGTACTTC. This chain links TRBV18 with TRBJ2-7; tentative D call: TRBD1 (6 bases). CDR1 is KGHSH and CDR2 is LQKENI in the germline V gene. The ends were cut back, 5 bases at V and 4 bases at J, with 21 bases in the middle. The CDR3 is 16 residues long.

This clonotype was detected only a few times. An end of the junction does not agree with germline; a read error may underlie this. V and J are TRBV7-7 and TRBJ2-7; TRBD2 agrees at 11 bases. The CDR3 length is 14 residues. In germline, CDR1 is SSHAT, CDR2 FNYEAQ (reference sequence). DNA for the CDR3: TGTGCTAGCAGCTTAGCGGGAGGGCGGGCCGAGCAGTACTTC. This gives the protein CASSLAGGRAEQYF.

CDR3 in amino acids: CASRSRQSPYEQYF. CDR3 bases: TGTGCCAGCAGAAGCAGACAGTCCCCCTACGAGCAGTACTTC. This chain connects TRBV6-5 to TRBJ2-7; D is possibly TRBD1 (5 bases). The length of the CDR3 is 14 residues. The V gene's germline CDR1 is MNHEY and CDR2 SVGAGI. V was clipped by 6 bases and J by 2 bases, with 14 bases between them.

In its sample, this clonotype was seen a few times. The CDR3 sequence is CSAPAPGEQYF. Here the CDR3 DNA reads TGCAGTGCTCCGGCCCCGGGTGAGCAGTACTTC. V usage is TRBV20-1 and J usage is TRBJ2-7; D gene ambiguous. Between the trimmed V and J ends, which lost 5 bases and 7 bases, there was a span of 12 bases. The germline CDR1 and CDR2 sequences are DFQATT and SNEGSKA (reference sequence). The CDR3 loop spans 11 amino acids.

This clonotype was seen only a few times. The genes are TRBV28 and TRBJ1-2, with D maybe TRBD1 (5 bases). The CDR3 sequence is 18 residues long. In germline, CDR1 is MDHEN, CDR2 SYDVKM. Trimming pared 3 bases from V and 4 bases from J, leaving 24 bases between. This CDR3 is CASSFSRGRRAHTYGYTF. The CDR3 region has the DNA TGTGCCAGCAGTTTTAGTCGGGGCCGAAGGGCTCACACCTATGGCTACACCTTC.

In this sample, this clonotype turned up many times. The V gene is TRBV24-1, the J gene TRBJ2-2; unclear D gene. The germline gives CDR1 KGHDR, CDR2 SFDVKD. V gave up 2 bases and J gave up 0 bases, with 6 bases separating them. CDR3 length: 15 amino acids. For the CDR3, the DNA is TGTGCCACCAGTGATTGGCAGCCGAACACCGGGGAGCTGTTTTTT. This encodes CATSDWQPNTGELFF.

A few counts support this clonotype. In DNA, the CDR3 is TGTGCCACCGGCGGGACTAGCGGGCGCCAAGAGACCCAGTACTTC. This sequence encodes CATGGTSGRQETQYF. J is TRBJ2-5 and V is TRBV21-1; the table names TRBD2, a call not compared with the DNA. TRBV21-1 represents a pseudogene. The CDR3 is made up of 15 amino acids.

This clonotype has more than one count but fewer than ten. The chain recombines TRBV5-1 with TRBJ2-1; 12 nucleotides match TRBD2. The length of the CDR3 is 18 residues. Germline V lookup: CDR1 SGHRS, CDR2 YFSETQ. J gave up 6 bases and V 1 base, and 11 bases lay outside the gene matches. The CDR3 region has the DNA TGCGCCAGCAGCTTGAAGACTAGCGGGAGCTTCCTTAGCAATGAGCAGTTCTTC. It codes for CASSLKTSGSFLSNEQFF.

The chain recombines TRBV7-2 with TRBJ1-3, with D hard to call. Between the trimmed V and J ends, which lost 5 bases and 0 bases, there was a span of 8 bases. CDR3 length: 14 amino acids. CDR1 is SGHTA, CDR2 FQGNSA, per germline. CDR3 protein: CASSALNSGNTIYF. The CDR3 region has the DNA TGTGCCAGCAGCGCGTTAAACTCTGGAAACACCATATATTTT.

The V call is TRBV7-9, the J call TRBJ1-5; 7 bases line up with TRBD1. With 4 bases clipped from V and 2 bases from J, the junction kept 5 bases outside the gene matches. The CDR3 runs to 15 residues. CDR1 is SEHNR, CDR2 FQNEAQ, per germline (reference sequence). DNA of the CDR3: TGTGCCAGCAGCTCCGACAGGGTGGGCAATCAGCCCCAGCATTTT. Its translation: CASSSDRVGNQPQHF.

V is TRBV5-5 and J is TRBJ2-1, with TRBD2 identical over 14 bases. The CDR3 spans 16 residues. From germline, CDR1 is SGHKS and CDR2 YYEKEE (reference sequence). The V gene end was trimmed by 3 bases and the J gene end by 7 bases; junction bases not matched to a gene: 6. CDR3 region: CASSSAGLAGVNEQFF. The CDR3 coding sequence is TGTGCCAGCAGCTCCGCGGGACTAGCGGGAGTAAATGAGCAGTTCTTC.

This clonotype was detected once. The chain employs TRBV7-3 and TRBJ1-1; perhaps TRBD1 as D (5 bases). The CDR3 is made up of 15 amino acids. Trimming left V 1 base short and J 0 bases short, with 9 bases between. The germline CDR1 and CDR2 sequences are SGHTA and FQGTGA. CDR3 nucleotides: TGTGCCAGCAGCTTAAGGGGGGATTTGAACACTGAAGCTTTCTTT. Translating gives CASSLRGDLNTEAFF.

This clonotype was recorded a few times. The rearrangement joins TRBV7-2 to TRBJ1-5, with D possibly being TRBD1 (5 bases). CDR1 is SGHTA and CDR2 is FQGNSA in the germline V gene. The length of the CDR3 is 13 residues. Trimming shortened V by 5 bases and J by 6 bases, and 11 bases separated the two germline ends. This CDR3 reads CASSPAGVQPQHF. CDR3 nucleotide sequence: TGTGCCAGCAGCCCGGCGGGGGTTCAGCCCCAGCATTTT. Together with reference TRBV7-2 and TRBJ1-5, the CDR3 gives the full variable domain: GAGVSQSPSNKVTEKGKDVELRCDPISGHTALYWYRQSLGQGLEFLIYFQGNSAPDKSGLPSDRFSAERTGGSVSTLTIQRTQQEDSAVYLCASSPAGVQPQHFGDGTRLSIL.

The V gene is TRBV20-1, the J gene TRBJ2-4; D gene ambiguous. Trimming cost V 6 bases and J 4 bases, with 7 bases left between them. The CDR3 covers 11 residues. From germline, CDR1 is DFQATT and CDR2 SNEGSKA (reference sequence). CDR3 in amino acids: CSAPRKNIQYF. Written as DNA, the CDR3 is TGCAGTGCCCCGAGAAAAAACATTCAGTACTTC.

This clonotype was seen only a few times. This chain joins TRBV5-1 and TRBJ1-6, with 9 bases fitting TRBD1. V lost 4 bases, J lost 0 bases, and 8 bases stayed unmatched. Germline CDR1 is SGHRS and CDR2 is YFSETQ. The CDR3 consists of 18 residues. The CDR3 sequence is CASSPGQGQGSYNSPLHF. Here the CDR3 DNA reads TGCGCCAGCAGCCCCGGACAGGGGCAGGGCTCCTATAATTCACCCCTCCACTTT.

This clonotype was seen only a few times. The chain recombines TRBV5-1 with TRBJ2-7; a weak D match, TRBD1 (5 bases). The CDR3 runs 13 residues. Per germline, CDR1 SGHRS and CDR2 YFSETQ. With 0 bases removed from V and 1 base from J, the gap between germline ends came to 5 bases. CDR3 region: CASSLGQSYEQYF. The CDR3 bases are TGCGCCAGCAGCTTGGGACAGTCCTACGAGCAGTACTTC.

The rearrangement joins TRBV4-1 to TRBJ2-7, with TRBD2 matching 8 bases. V gave up 3 bases and J gave up 3 bases; unmatched junction bases: 7. CDR3 length equals 15 residues. CDR1 is MGHRA, CDR2 YSYEKL, per germline. The CDR3 coding sequence is TGCGCCAGCAGCCAGACTAGCGCGGACCGCTACGAGCAGTACTTC. Encoded protein: CASSQTSADRYEQYF.

The rearrangement joins TRBV6-5 to TRBJ2-3; 9 bases match TRBD1. The CDR3 covers 17 residues. CDR1 and CDR2 (germline): MNHEY, SVGAGI. The V segment lost 7 bases and the J segment 2 bases; nucleotides outside the gene matches: 13. The CDR3 reads CASTRKSQGADTDTQYF. CDR3 DNA: TGTGCCAGCACCCGCAAATCACAGGGGGCCGACACAGATACGCAGTATTTT.

This clonotype came up a few times. Sequence at one end of the junction differs from germline and may be a read error. This sequence joins TRBV7-6 and TRBJ1-5, with D unclear. The CDR3 is made up of 15 amino acids. CDR1 and CDR2 from the germline V gene are SGHVS and FNYEAQ. The CDR3 sequence: CVSSPGVDSNQPQHF. The CDR3 nucleotides are TGTGTCAGCAGCCCGGGAGTGGATAGCAATCAGCCCCAGCATTTT.

This clonotype was seen a handful of times. V and J are TRBV5-1 and TRBJ2-2; D perhaps matches TRBD2 (6 bases). CDR1 and CDR2 (germline): SGHRS, YFSETQ. The CDR3 is made up of 14 amino acids. Trimming cost V 1 base and J 6 bases, with 10 bases left between them. CDR3 protein: CASSLLRDAGELFF. CDR3 DNA: TGCGCCAGCAGCTTGTTGCGGGATGCCGGGGAGCTGTTTTTT.

The J gene is TRBJ1-2, the V gene TRBV6-6; D perhaps matches TRBD1 (6 bases). V gave up 4 bases and J gave up 8 bases, with 14 bases separating them. This CDR3 has 13 amino acids. Germline V gene lookup returns CDR1 MNHNY and CDR2 SVGAGI (reference sequence). CDR3 nucleotide sequence: TGTGCCAGCAGTTCTCCTGGGGGGCGCGGCTACACCTTC. Translation gives CASSSPGGRGYTF.

The chain links TRBV28 to TRBJ2-3, with 9 bases aligning to TRBD2. The CDR3 contains 16 residues. Germline V gives CDR1 MDHEN, CDR2 SYDVKM. With 2 bases clipped from V and 2 bases from J, the junction kept 5 bases outside the gene matches. CDR3 sequence reads: CASSLETSGFTDTQYF. The DNA of the CDR3 is TGTGCCAGCAGTTTAGAGACTAGCGGCTTCACAGATACGCAGTATTTT.

In this sample, this clonotype turned up many times. CDR3 DNA: TGTGCCAGCAGCCCCGGCAGGGGAGGATACAATGAGCAGTTCTTC. Protein sequence: CASSPGRGGYNEQFF. The chain employs TRBV7-2 and TRBJ2-1, with D possibly called TRBD1 or TRBD2 (6 bases each). The CDR3 consists of 15 residues. The germline CDR1 and CDR2 sequences are SGHTA and FQGNSA. The V gene lost 5 bases and the J gene lost 4 bases, with 15 bases spanning the gap.

This clonotype was observed a handful of times. The V gene is TRBV6-5, the J gene TRBJ2-7; D possibly matches TRBD1 or TRBD2 (5 bases each). This CDR3 comprises 12 residues. V lost 6 bases and J 6 bases, leaving 12 bases between the germline ends. Germline V gene data show CDR1 as MNHEY and CDR2 as SVGAGI. The CDR3 reads CASRGPGAEQYF. The DNA for the CDR3 is TGTGCCAGCAGGGGACCCGGGGCCGAGCAGTACTTC.

DNA of the CDR3: TGTGCCAGCAGCCCAGGCGGCTCAGGGAGCAATCAGCCCCAGCATTTT. Amino acids: CASSPGGSGSNQPQHF. The chain recombines TRBV6-2 or TRBV6-3 with TRBJ1-5; D might be TRBD1 (5 bases). This CDR3 region has 16 residues. The germline gives CDR1 MNHEY, CDR2 SVGEGT. Trimming removed 6 bases at V and 1 base at J, with 16 bases between.

This clonotype came up many times. The rearrangement links TRBV29-1 to TRBJ1-5, with 7 bases that match TRBD1. The CDR3 spans 16 residues. V was clipped by 1 base and J by 4 bases; unmatched bases: 10. CDR1 is SQVTM, CDR2 ANQGSEA, per germline. The CDR3 loop reads CSVEGRKGDRNQPQHF. CDR3 nucleotide sequence: TGCAGCGTTGAAGGACGGAAGGGGGACAGAAATCAGCCCCAGCATTTT.